Listed below are T cell receptor beta chains from one sample, sequenced in a study of post-analysis software for immune sequencing data. TCRdb called the PCR reads again in MiXCR, with one record for every CDR3 protein. The sample consists of under 650,000 distinct CDR3 sequences, 44% of them appearing once. The sample comprised blood. The receptors derive from a girl aged 10 to 17 with multiple sclerosis. CDR3s include the opening cysteine and the closing phenylalanine or tryptophan. D genes are given only for firm matches. For some rows the clone size is stated as once, few or many, or as a class when expanded; others skip it.

V gene	D gene	J gene	clone size	CDR3 protein	CDR3 DNA
TRBV24-1	TRBD1	TRBJ2-3	-	CATSDFRDSLTDTQYF	TGTGCCACCAGTGATTTCCGGGACAGCCTCACAGATACGCAGTATTTT
TRBV20-1	TRBD2	TRBJ2-5	few	CSASQRQRGGVFQETQYF	TGCAGTGCTAGTCAACGTCAGCGGGGGGGCGTGTTCCAAGAGACCCAGTACTTC
TRBV25-1	TRBD2	TRBJ2-5	-	CASSEYGTSSQETQYF	TGTGCCAGCAGTGAATATGGGACTAGCAGCCAGGAGACCCAGTACTTC
TRBV5-8	-	TRBJ1-5	-	CASSGGTSNQPQHF	TGTGCCAGCAGCGGGGGGACCTCCAATCAGCCCCAGCATTTT
TRBV4-1	-	TRBJ1-2	few	CASSQEGGVGGYTF	TGCGCCAGCAGCCAAGAAGGCGGGGTGGGTGGCTACACCTTC
TRBV3-1	-	TRBJ1-2	-	CASTPDSGGYTF	TGTGCCAGCACCCCGGACAGCGGTGGCTACACCTTC
TRBV29-1	-	TRBJ2-3	-	CSVDEAGGPDTQYF	TGCAGCGTTGATGAGGCAGGGGGGCCAGATACGCAGTATTTT
TRBV5-1	-	TRBJ2-3	-	CASSSGTTNQGFTDTQYF	TGCGCCAGCAGCTCCGGGACTACAAACCAGGGGTTCACAGATACGCAGTATTTT
TRBV5-1	-	TRBJ2-6	many	CASSLGSGANVLTF	TGCGCCAGCAGCTTGGGTTCTGGGGCCAACGTCCTGACTTTC
TRBV6-5	-	TRBJ2-1	-	CASSYSREPYNEQFF	TGTGCTAGCAGTTACTCAAGAGAGCCCTACAATGAGCAGTTCTTC
TRBV12-3/TRBV12-4	-	TRBJ1-1	-	CASSLDVTGKAFF	TGTGCCAGCAGTCTCGACGTAACAGGGAAAGCTTTCTTT
TRBV5-1	TRBD2	TRBJ2-3	once	CASSHVSQFSGLAGGPADTQYF	TGCGCCAGCAGCCATGTCTCCCAGTTCTCGGGACTAGCGGGGGGGCCGGCAGATACGCAGTATTTT
TRBV6-6	TRBD1	TRBJ2-5	few	CATQGAETQYF	TGTGCCACACAGGGGGCAGAGACCCAGTACTTC
TRBV29-1	TRBD2	TRBJ2-1	-	CSVEVRGTRHNEQFF	TGCAGCGTTGAAGTCCGAGGGACTAGGCACAATGAGCAGTTCTTC
TRBV4-1	-	TRBJ2-5	few	CASSQVSGYETQYF	TGCGCCAGCAGCCAAGTATCCGGGTACGAGACCCAGTACTTC
TRBV7-2	-	TRBJ1-2	-	CASSYRWGGYTF	TGTGCCAGCAGTTATCGATGGGGTGGCTACACCTTC
TRBV10-3	-	TRBJ1-5	few	CAISEPEYSNQPQHF	TGTGCCATCAGTGAGCCTGAATATAGCAATCAGCCCCAGCATTTT
TRBV24-1	-	TRBJ2-7	-	CATSASRDSNKQYF	TGTGCCACCAGTGCCTCTCGGGATTCGAATAAGCAGTACTTC
TRBV20-1	-	TRBJ2-3	few	CSARRGLSTDTQYF	TGCAGTGCTAGGCGCGGCCTTAGCACAGATACGCAGTATTTT
TRBV5-1	-	TRBJ1-1	-	CASSFGESTEAFF	TGCGCCAGCAGCTTCGGAGAGAGCACTGAAGCTTTCTTT
TRBV6-5	-	TRBJ2-1	-	CASSYASETYNEQFF	TGTGCCAGCAGTTACGCGAGCGAGACCTACAATGAGCAGTTCTTC
TRBV10-3	-	TRBJ2-1	many	CAIRTGTDNEQFF	TGTGCCATCAGGACTGGGACCGACAATGAGCAGTTCTTC
TRBV7-9	-	TRBJ2-7	-	CASSPPELSYEQYF	TGTGCCAGCAGCCCTCCGGAATTATCCTACGAGCAGTACTTC
TRBV5-5	-	TRBJ2-7	-	CASSPKPGTISTYEQYF	TGTGCCAGCAGCCCTAAGCCGGGGACGATTTCTACCTACGAGCAGTACTTC
TRBV12-3/TRBV12-4	TRBD2	TRBJ2-3	-	CASSFGRLSTDTQYF	TGTGCCAGCAGTTTCGGGAGGCTGAGCACAGATACGCAGTATTTT
TRBV6-6	-	TRBJ2-7	-	CASRPALDNSYEQYF	TGTGCCAGCAGACCCGCCTTGGACAATTCCTACGAGCAGTACTTC
TRBV27	TRBD1	TRBJ2-7	few	CASSPLQGSNSYEQYF	TGTGCCAGCAGTCCCTTACAGGGGTCTAACTCCTACGAGCAGTACTTC
TRBV7-2	-	TRBJ1-4	once	CASSLVAGEKLFF	TGTGCCAGCAGCTTAGTAGCGGGTGAAAAACTGTTTTTT
TRBV6-1	-	TRBJ2-7	-	CASSSSGTSPNKQYF	TGTGCCAGCAGTTCCTCCGGGACATCTCCCAATAAGCAGTACTTC
TRBV7-8	TRBD1	TRBJ1-1	-	CASSASPGTGITEAFF	TGTGCCAGCAGCGCGTCCCCCGGGACAGGGATTACTGAAGCTTTCTTT
TRBV20-1	-	TRBJ1-2	-	CSATDGPEYGYTF	TGCAGTGCCACGGACGGACCGGAATATGGCTACACCTTC
TRBV12-3/TRBV12-4	TRBD2	TRBJ2-5	-	CASKPAGVQETQYF	TGTGCCAGCAAACCAGCGGGGGTCCAAGAGACCCAGTACTTC
TRBV29-1	TRBD2	TRBJ2-3	few	CSVGMGPTSVADTQYF	TGCAGCGTTGGGATGGGGCCCACTAGCGTAGCAGATACGCAGTATTTT
TRBV5-1	-	TRBJ2-5	-	CASSLIGQAPTEETQYF	TGCGCCAGCAGCTTGATCGGCCAAGCGCCAACCGAAGAGACCCAGTACTTC
TRBV5-1	TRBD1	TRBJ1-1	few	CASSRDSQGATEAFF	TGCGCCAGCAGCCGGGACAGCCAAGGAGCCACTGAAGCTTTCTTT
TRBV4-1	TRBD1	TRBJ1-1	-	CASSQITGVVTAFF	TGCGCCAGCAGCCAAATAACAGGGGTCGTAACGGCTTTCTTT
TRBV5-1	-	TRBJ1-2	-	CASSLSVGPFNYGYTF	TGCGCCAGCAGCTTGTCGGTCGGACCTTTTAACTATGGCTACACCTTC
TRBV6-6	TRBD2	TRBJ2-3	few	CASSYSGLGTDTQYF	TGTGCCAGCAGTTACTCGGGACTAGGCACAGATACGCAGTATTTT
TRBV4-1	-	TRBJ1-2	-	CASRGVGQYGYTF	TGCGCCAGTCGAGGGGTGGGGCAGTATGGCTACACCTTC
TRBV7-9	-	TRBJ2-7	-	CASSLMNVQYF	TGTGCCAGCAGCTTAATGAACGTGCAGTACTTC
TRBV27	-	TRBJ2-6	-	CASSLAHQLSGANVLTF	TGTGCCAGCAGTTTGGCACACCAACTCTCTGGGGCCAACGTCCTGACTTTC
TRBV3-1	-	TRBJ2-7	many	CASSRTGYEQYF	TGTGCCAGCAGCCGAACAGGGTACGAGCAGTACTTC
TRBV2	-	TRBJ1-2	-	CASAGTQGPYGYGYTF	TGTGCCAGTGCCGGAACCCAGGGGCCCTATGGCTATGGCTACACCTTC
TRBV5-5	-	TRBJ2-3	few	CASSFGTSTDTQYF	TGTGCCAGCAGCTTCGGGACGAGCACAGATACGCAGTATTTT
TRBV11-2	TRBD1	TRBJ2-7	-	CASSLDSGQGFDEQYF	TGTGCCAGCAGCTTAGACTCGGGACAGGGTTTCGACGAGCAGTACTTC
TRBV20-1	TRBD2	TRBJ2-4	-	CSARRTGTSGGWAKNIQYF	TGCAGTGCTAGACGGACCGGGACTAGCGGGGGCTGGGCCAAAAACATTCAGTACTTC
TRBV6-6	-	TRBJ1-5	-	CASSRSAGESERQPQHF	TGTGCCAGCAGTCGCTCGGCGGGGGAGAGTGAGAGGCAGCCCCAGCATTTT
TRBV10-3	TRBD1	TRBJ1-2	-	CAISAPGQGNYGYTF	TGTGCCATCAGTGCACCGGGACAGGGTAACTATGGCTACACCTTC
TRBV12-3/TRBV12-4	TRBD2	TRBJ2-7	-	CASTSGTSGRSITYEQYF	TGTGCCAGCACTTCCGGGACTAGCGGGAGGTCTATCACCTACGAGCAGTACTTC
TRBV15	-	TRBJ2-7	few	CATSRDQGILGGEQYF	TGTGCCACCAGCAGAGATCAGGGGATTCTTGGCGGCGAGCAGTACTTC
TRBV15	TRBD1	TRBJ2-4	-	CATGQRTGGRNIQYF	TGTGCCACCGGTCAAAGGACAGGGGGTCGGAACATTCAGTACTTC
TRBV5-1	TRBD2	TRBJ2-7	-	CASSWAGASGRRPYEQYF	TGCGCCAGCAGCTGGGCCGGGGCTAGCGGGAGGAGGCCCTACGAGCAGTACTTC
TRBV5-5	-	TRBJ2-7	-	CASRSQWGQGEQYF	TGTGCCAGCAGGTCGCAATGGGGCCAGGGCGAGCAGTACTTC
TRBV20-1	TRBD2	TRBJ2-7	few	CSARGTSSYEQYF	TGCAGTGCTAGGGGGACTAGCTCCTACGAGCAGTACTTC
TRBV12-3/TRBV12-4	TRBD2	TRBJ2-3	-	CASSFAGGLNTQYF	TGTGCCAGCAGTTTCGCGGGAGGATTGAATACGCAGTATTTT